One T cell receptor (beta chain) is described in this entry. The antigen is unknown. The data stem from a study of vaccination effects on CD4 cells after COVID-19. As for the study in general: Sampling occurred a median 72 days post second dose, range 14 to 241.

The data were produced by immunoSEQ multiplex PCR, yet TCRdb's version contains in-frame clones alone and is incomplete. The sample includes approximately 74,000 clones, nearly 75% seen only once; the top ten take approximately 2.4%. CDR3 length: 14 amino acids. The V gene's germline CDR1 is LGHDT and CDR2 YNNKEL (reference sequence). With V trimmed by 1 base and J by 5 bases, 4 bases remained unmatched. Upon completion of about ten days in culture, CD4+ T cells were isolated. Two doses of BNT162b2 or mRNA-1273 vaccine were administered to participants. The J gene is TRBJ1-1, the V gene TRBV3-1 (or the pseudogene TRBV3-2); 7 bases align to TRBD1. This material consisted of CD4+ T cells from PBMCs cultured without peptide, taken after COVID-19 vaccination. The TCR comes from a human donor who received a COVID-19 vaccine. The CDR3 nucleotides read TGTGCCAGCAGCCAAGGCGGCAGGGGGACTGAAGCTTTCTTT. Amino acids: CASSQGGRGTEAFF.